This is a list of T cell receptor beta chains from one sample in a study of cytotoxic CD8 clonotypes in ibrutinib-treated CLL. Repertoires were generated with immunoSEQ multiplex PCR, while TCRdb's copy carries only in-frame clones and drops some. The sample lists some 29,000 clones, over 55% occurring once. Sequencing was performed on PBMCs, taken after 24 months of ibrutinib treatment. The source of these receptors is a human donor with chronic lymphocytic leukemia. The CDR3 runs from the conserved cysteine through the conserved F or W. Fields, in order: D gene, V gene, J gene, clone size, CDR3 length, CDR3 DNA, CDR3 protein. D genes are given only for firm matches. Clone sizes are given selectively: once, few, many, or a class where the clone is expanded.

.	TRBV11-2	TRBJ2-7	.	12	TGTGCCAGCAGCTTAGGGGGGCGCGAGCAGTACTTC	CASSLGGREQYF
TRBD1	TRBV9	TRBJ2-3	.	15	TGTGCCAGCAGCGTAGGGTCAGGGGGCAGGGATACGCAGTATTTT	CASSVGSGGRDTQYF
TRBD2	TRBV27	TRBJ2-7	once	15	TGTGCCAGCAGTTCGAGGACTAGCGGGGCCTACGAGCAGTACTTC	CASSSRTSGAYEQYF
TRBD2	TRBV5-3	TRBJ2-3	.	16	TGTGCCAGAAGCTTGGTTTGGACTAGCGGGTCGTATACGCAGTATTTT	CARSLVWTSGSYTQYF
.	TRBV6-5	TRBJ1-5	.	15	TGTGCCAGCATGATGACTGCTGGCAGCAATCAGCCCCAGCATTTT	CASMMTAGSNQPQHF
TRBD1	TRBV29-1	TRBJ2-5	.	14	TGCAGCGTTGAACGACAGGGTAGGGAAGAGACCCAGTACTTC	CSVERQGREETQYF
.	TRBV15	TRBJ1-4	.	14	TGTGCCACCAGCAGAGCGGCAGGGGATGAAAAACTGTTTTTT	CATSRAAGDEKLFF
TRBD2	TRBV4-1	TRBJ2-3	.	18	TGCGCCAGCAGCCTTACCGGACTAGCGGGGGCCAGCACAGATACGCAGTATTTT	CASSLTGLAGASTDTQYF
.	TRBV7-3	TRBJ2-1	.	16	TGTGCCAGCAGCTTAACCCCCCTCGGCGGGGCCAATGAGCAGTTCTTC	CASSLTPLGGANEQFF
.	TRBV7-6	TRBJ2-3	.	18	TGTGCCAGCAGCTTAGCGGCCGGAGGGGGACTTGGCACAGATACGCAGTATTTT	CASSLAAGGGLGTDTQYF
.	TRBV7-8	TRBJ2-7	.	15	TGTGCCAGCAGCTCGAGTCCCGGGGATGGCTACGAGCAGTACTTC	CASSSSPGDGYEQYF
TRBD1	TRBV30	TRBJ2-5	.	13	TGTGCCTGGAGCCTAGGGACAGGGGCGACCCAGTACTTC	CAWSLGTGATQYF
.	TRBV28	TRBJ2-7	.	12	TGTGCCAGCAGCCGGGCAAACTACGAGCAGTACTTC	CASSRANYEQYF
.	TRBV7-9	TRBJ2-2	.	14	TGTGCCAGCAGCCCTTGGCAGGGAACCGGGGAGCTGTTTTTT	CASSPWQGTGELFF
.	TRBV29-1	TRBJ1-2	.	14	TGCAGCGTTGAATTCCAGGGTTCATATTATGGCTACACCTTC	CSVEFQGSYYGYTF
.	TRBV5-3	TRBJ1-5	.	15	TGTGCCAGAAGCCCCAAGGCTTCCTTATGTCAGCCCCAGCATTTT	CARSPKASLCQPQHF
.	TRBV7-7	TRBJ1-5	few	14	TGTGCTAGCAGCTTAAACAGTGCAGGCCAGCCCCAGCATTTT	CASSLNSAGQPQHF
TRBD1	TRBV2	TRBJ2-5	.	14	TGTGCCAGCACCCCGGACAGGGTTCAAGAGACCCAGTACTTC	CASTPDRVQETQYF